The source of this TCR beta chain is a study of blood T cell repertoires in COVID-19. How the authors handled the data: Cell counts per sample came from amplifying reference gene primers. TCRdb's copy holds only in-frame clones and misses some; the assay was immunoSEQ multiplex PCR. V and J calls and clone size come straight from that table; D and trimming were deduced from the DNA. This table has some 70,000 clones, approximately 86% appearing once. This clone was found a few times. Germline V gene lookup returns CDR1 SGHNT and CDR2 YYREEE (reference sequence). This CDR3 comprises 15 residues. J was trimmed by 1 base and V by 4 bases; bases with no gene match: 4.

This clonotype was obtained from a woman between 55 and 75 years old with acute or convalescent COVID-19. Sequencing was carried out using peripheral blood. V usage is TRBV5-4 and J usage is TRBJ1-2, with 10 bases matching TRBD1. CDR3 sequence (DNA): TGTGCCAGCAGCGGGACAGGGGCGCTTAACTATGGCTACACCTTC. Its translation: CASSGTGALNYGYTF.